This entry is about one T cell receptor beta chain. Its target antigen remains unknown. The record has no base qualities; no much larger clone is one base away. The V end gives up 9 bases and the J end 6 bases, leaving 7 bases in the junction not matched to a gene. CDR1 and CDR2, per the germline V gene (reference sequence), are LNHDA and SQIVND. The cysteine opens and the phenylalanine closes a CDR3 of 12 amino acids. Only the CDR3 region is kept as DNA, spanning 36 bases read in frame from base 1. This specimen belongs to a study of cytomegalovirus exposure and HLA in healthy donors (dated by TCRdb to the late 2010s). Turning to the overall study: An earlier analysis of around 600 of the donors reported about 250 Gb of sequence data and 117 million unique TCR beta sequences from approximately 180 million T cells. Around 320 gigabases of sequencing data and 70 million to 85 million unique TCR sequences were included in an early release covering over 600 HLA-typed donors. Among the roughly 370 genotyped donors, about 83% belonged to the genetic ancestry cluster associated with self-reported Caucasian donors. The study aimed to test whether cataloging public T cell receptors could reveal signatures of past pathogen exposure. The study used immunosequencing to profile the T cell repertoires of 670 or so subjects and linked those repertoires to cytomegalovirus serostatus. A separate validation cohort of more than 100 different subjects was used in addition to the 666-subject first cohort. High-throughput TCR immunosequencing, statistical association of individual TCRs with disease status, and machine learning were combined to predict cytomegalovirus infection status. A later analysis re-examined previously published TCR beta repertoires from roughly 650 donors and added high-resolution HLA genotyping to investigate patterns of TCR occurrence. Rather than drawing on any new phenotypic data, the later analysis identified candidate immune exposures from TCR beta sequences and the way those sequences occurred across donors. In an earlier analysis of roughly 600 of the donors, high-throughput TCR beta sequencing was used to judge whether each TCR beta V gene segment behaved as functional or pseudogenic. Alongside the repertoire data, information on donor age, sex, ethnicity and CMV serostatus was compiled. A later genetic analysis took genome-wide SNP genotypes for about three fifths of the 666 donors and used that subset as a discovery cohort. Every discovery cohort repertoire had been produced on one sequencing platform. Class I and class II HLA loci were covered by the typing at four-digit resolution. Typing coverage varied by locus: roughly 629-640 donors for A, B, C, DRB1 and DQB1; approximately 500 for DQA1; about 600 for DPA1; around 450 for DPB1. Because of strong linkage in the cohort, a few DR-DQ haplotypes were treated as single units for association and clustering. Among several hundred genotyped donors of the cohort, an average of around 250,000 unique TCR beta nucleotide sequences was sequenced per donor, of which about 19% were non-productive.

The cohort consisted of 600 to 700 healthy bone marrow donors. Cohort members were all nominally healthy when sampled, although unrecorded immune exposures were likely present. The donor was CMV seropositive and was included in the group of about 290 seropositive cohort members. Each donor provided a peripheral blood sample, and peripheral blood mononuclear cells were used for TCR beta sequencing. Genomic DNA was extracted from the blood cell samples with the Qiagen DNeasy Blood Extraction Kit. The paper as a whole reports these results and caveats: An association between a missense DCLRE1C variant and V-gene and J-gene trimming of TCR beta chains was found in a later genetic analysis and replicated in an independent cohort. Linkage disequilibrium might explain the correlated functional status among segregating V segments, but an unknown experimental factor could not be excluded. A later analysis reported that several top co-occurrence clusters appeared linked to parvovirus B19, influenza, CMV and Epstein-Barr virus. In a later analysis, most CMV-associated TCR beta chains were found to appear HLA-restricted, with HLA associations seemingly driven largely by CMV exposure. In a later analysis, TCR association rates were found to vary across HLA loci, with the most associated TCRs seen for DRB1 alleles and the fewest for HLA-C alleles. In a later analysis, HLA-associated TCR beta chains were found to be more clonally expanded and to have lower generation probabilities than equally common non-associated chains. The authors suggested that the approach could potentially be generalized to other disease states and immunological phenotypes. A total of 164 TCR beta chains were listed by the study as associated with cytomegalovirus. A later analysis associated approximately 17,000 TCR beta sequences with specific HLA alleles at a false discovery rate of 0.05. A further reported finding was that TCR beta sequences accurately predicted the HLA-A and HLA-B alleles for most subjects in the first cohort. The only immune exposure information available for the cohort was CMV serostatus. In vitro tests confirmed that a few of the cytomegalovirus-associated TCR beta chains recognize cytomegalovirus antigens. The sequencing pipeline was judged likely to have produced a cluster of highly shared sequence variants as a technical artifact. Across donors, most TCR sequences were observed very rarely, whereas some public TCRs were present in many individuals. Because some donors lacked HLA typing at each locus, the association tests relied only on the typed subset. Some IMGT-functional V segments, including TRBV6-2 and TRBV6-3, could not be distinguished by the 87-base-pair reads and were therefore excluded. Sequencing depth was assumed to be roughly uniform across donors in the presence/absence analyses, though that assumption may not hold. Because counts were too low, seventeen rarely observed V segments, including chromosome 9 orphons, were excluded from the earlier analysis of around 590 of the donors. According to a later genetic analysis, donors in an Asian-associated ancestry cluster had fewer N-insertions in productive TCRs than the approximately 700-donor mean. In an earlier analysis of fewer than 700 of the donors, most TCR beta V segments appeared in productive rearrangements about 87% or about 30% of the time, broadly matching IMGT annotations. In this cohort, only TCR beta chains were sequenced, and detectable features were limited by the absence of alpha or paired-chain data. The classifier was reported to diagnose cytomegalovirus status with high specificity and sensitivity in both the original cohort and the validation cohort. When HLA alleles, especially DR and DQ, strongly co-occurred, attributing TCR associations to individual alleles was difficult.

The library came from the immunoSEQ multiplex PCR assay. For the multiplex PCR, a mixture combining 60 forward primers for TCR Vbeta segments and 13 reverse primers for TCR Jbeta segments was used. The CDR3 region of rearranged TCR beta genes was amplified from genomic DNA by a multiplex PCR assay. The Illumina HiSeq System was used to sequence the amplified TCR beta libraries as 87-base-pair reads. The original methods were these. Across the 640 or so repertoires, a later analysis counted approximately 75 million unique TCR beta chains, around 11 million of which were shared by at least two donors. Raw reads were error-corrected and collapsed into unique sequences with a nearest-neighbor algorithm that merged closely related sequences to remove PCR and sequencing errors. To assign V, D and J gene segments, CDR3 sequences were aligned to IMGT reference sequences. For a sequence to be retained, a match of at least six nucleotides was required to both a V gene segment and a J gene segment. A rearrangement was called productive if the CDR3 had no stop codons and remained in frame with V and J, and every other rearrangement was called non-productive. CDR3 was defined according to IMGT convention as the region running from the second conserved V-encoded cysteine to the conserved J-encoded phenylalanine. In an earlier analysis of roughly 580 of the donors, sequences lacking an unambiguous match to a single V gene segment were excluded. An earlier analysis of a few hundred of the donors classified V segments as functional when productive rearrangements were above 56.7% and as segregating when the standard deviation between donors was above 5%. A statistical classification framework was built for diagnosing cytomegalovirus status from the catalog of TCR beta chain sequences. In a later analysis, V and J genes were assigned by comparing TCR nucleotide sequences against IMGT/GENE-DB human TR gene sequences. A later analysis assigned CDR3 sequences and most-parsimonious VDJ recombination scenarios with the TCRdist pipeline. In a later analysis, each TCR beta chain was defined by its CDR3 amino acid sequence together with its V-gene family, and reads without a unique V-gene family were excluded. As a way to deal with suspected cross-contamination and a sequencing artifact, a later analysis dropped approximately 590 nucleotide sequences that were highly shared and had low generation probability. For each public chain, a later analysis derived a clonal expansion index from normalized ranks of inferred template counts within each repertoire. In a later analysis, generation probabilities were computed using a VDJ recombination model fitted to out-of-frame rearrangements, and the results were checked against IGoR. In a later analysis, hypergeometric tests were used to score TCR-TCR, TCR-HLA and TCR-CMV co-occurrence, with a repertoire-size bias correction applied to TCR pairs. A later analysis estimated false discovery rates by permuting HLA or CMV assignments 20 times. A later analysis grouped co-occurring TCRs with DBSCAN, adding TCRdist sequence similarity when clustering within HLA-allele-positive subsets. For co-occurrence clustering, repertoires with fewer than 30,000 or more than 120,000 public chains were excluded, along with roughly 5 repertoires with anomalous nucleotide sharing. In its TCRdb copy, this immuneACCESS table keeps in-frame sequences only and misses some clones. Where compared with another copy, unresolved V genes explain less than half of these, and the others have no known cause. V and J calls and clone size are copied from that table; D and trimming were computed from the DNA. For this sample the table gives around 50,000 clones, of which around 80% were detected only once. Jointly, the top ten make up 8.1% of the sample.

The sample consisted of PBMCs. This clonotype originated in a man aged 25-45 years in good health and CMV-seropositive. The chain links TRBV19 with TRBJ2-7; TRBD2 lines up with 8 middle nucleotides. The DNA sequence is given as TGTGCCAGCCGTACGGGGGGGGGCGAGCAGTACTTC. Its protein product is CASRTGGGEQYF.